The following is a T cell receptor (beta chain) sequence with its context. Repertoires were generated with immunoSEQ multiplex PCR, while TCRdb's copy carries only in-frame clones and drops some. This table has roughly 250,000 clones, 80% to 90% appearing once. This sample was included in a study of blood T cell repertoires in COVID-19. Study background: Samples of COVID-19 (acute and convalescent) were obtained from the United States, Italy and Spain. PBMCs, B-cell-depleted T cells, or T cells were the source of the cDNA or gDNA that made up the material.

The CDR3 extends over 14 amino acids. Germline lookup yields CDR1 SNHLY and CDR2 FYNNEI. Trimming at V came to 8 bases and at J to 0 bases, leaving 3 bases not matched to a gene. Participants were aged roughly 18 to 89 years from approximately 25 US areas. All recovered Cohort 3 donors got two negative PCRs, got clearance, or saw symptom resolution. The TCR comes from a woman aged 25 to 39 who had recovered from COVID-19. V usage is TRBV2 and J usage is TRBJ2-2; TRBD1 aligns across 7 bases. Sequencing used PBMCs or T cells enriched from blood (not recorded which). CDR3 protein: CASGQGANTGELFF. The CDR3 DNA sequence: TGTGCCAGCGGGCAGGGGGCGAACACCGGGGAGCTGTTTTTT.